This entry features one T cell receptor beta chain sequence. Its antigen is still unknown. This sample's time point: blood at routine non-recurrence follow-up after resection. The sample originates from a study of spatial heterogeneity in lung cancer. On the study more broadly: Detection consistently captured more beta-chain sequences than alpha-chain sequences.

V lost 4 bases to trimming and J lost 0 bases, with 10 bases between them. From germline, CDR1 is SGHVS and CDR2 FQNEAQ. CDR3 size: 15 residues. In TCRdb, the 5' RACE reads were re-called with MiXCR into one record per CDR3 protein. The sample lists under 75,000 distinct CDR3 sequences, roughly 9% occurring once. Overall study findings and caveats: Among blood samples, ubiquitous expanded tumor TCRs appeared more at resection than at follow-up.

The source is a female donor with early-stage non-small cell lung cancer. V usage is TRBV7-8 and J usage is TRBJ1-5; D unclear. The sequencing here drew on PBMCs, taken at follow-up. The CDR3 region has the DNA TGTGCCAGCAGCTCCGGGAGCTATAGCAATCAGCCCCAGCATTTT. It codes for CASSSGSYSNQPQHF. The entire variable domain, with the rest obtained from reference TRBV7-8 and TRBJ1-5, is as follows: GAGVSQSPRYKVAKRGQDVALRCDPISGHVSLFWYQQALGQGPEFLTYFQNEAQLDKSGLPSDRFFAERPEGSVSTLKIQRTQQEDSAVYLCASSSGSYSNQPQHFGDGTRLSIL.